One sample yielded the 4 T cell receptor beta chains listed below, sequenced in a study of T cells in Graves' hyperthyroidism and ophthalmopathy. Regions amplified from RNA transcripts were the TCR beta CDR3 regions. When the TCR CDR3 underwent first-round RT-PCR, the HTBI primer set was used. TCRdb reprocessed the multiplex PCR reads with MiXCR, giving one entry per CDR3 protein. The sample includes about 640,000 distinct CDR3 sequences, about 20% of them seen just once. Sequencing input: blood. The receptors shown here come from a man younger than 45 with Graves' ophthalmopathy.

This clonotype was counted at least ten times. The chain uses TRBV28 and TRBJ1-2; a possible D gene is TRBD1 (6 bases). V was cut by 4 bases and J by 0 bases, with 18 bases left in between. The CDR3 is 17 amino acids. Germline CDR1 reads MDHEN; CDR2 reads SYDVKM. CDR3 nucleotide sequence: TGTGCCAGCAGTTCGGGAGCAGGGGCCCCAGCTAACTATGGCTACACCTTC. Encoded protein: CASSSGAGAPANYGYTF.

This clonotype has a count of ten or more. The chain employs TRBV11-2 and TRBJ2-7, with D possibly being TRBD2 (5 bases). The CDR3 loop spans 13 amino acids. V lost 1 base and J lost 4, with 8 bases in between. CDR1 is SGHAT, CDR2 FQNNGV, per germline. CDR3 protein: CASSLAAGYEQYF. The CDR3 coding sequence is TGTGCCAGCAGCTTAGCCGCGGGTTACGAGCAGTACTTC.

This clonotype turned up a few times. The CDR3 here is CSGGGSNQPQHF. Here the CDR3 DNA reads TGCAGTGGGGGGGGTTCGAATCAGCCCCAGCATTTT. J is TRBJ1-5 and V is TRBV20-1; maybe TRBD1 (5 bases). The ends were cut back, 7 bases at V and 4 bases at J, with 11 bases in the middle. The CDR3 runs 12 residues. The germline CDR1 and CDR2 sequences are DFQATT and SNEGSKA (reference sequence).

The chain links TRBV5-6 to TRBJ2-1, with 10 nucleotides matching TRBD1. Trimming took 0 bases from V and 2 from J; bases not matched to a gene: 5. From germline, CDR1 is SGHDT and CDR2 YYEEEE. The CDR3 has 17 residues. The CDR3: CASSLEIGTGAYNEQFF. CDR3 bases: TGTGCCAGCAGCTTGGAGATCGGGACAGGGGCCTACAATGAGCAGTTCTTC.